The 16 T cell receptor beta chains given below trace back to one sample, sequenced in a study of type 1 regulatory T cells (dated by TCRdb to about 2021). Sequencing used an Illumina MiSeq. Using fastp at Q25 and MiXCR, TCRdb reprocessed the public reads and kept productive beta chains. Each entry merges the rows of one CDR3 protein and shows their most common DNA and genes. The sample table shows tens of thousands of distinct CDR3 sequences, and 10% to 15% are seen once. The top ten hold about 8.2% of the sample. These receptors lack a known antigen. Sample: cultured non-Tr1 T cells, either the whole culture or a sorted T cell fraction (not recorded which). The cell subset or site label on this specimen signifies: non-Tr1 population from the T-allo10 product. All receptors derive from a human donor in good health.

The V gene is TRBV12-3 or TRBV12-4, the J gene TRBJ2-3, with TRBD1 matching over 8 bases. The junction had 11 bases not matched to a gene; V was cut back by 4 bases and J by 5 bases. The CDR3 totals 16 residues. The CDR3 DNA reads as TGTGCCAGCAGTTCCCCCATCGACAGGGGTAAAGATACGCAGTATTTT. It yields the protein CASSSPIDRGKDTQYF.

This chain links TRBV9 with TRBJ2-5; D is possibly TRBD2 (7 bases). The CDR3 is 15 residues long. V was shortened by 3 bases and J by 5 bases, with 17 bases between the two germline ends. Germline V gene data show CDR1 as SGDLS and CDR2 as YYNGEE. CDR3 nucleotide sequence: TGTGCCAGCAGCGAGGGGGACTACTCGAGGGAGACCCAGTACTTC. Translating it yields CASSEGDYSRETQYF.

This clonotype appeared many times. The CDR3: CASRLEQREDTGVTDTQYF. The DNA of the CDR3 is TGTGCAAGTCGCTTAGAGCAGCGGGAAGATACGGGAGTTACAGATACGCAGTATTTT. The chain recombines TRBV12-2 with TRBJ2-3; TRBD2, the table's D call, lacks a check against the DNA. TRBV12-2 is recorded as a pseudogene. CDR3 length: 19 amino acids.

Comment on this clonotype: Just one base apart from a much larger clone, this may be a read error. J is TRBJ1-2 and V is TRBV9; D gene ambiguous. The CDR3 loop spans 13 amino acids. The V end was cut by 2 bases, the J end by 5 bases, with 10 bases between. Germline values: CDR1 SGDLS, CDR2 YYNGEE. The CDR3 region is CASSVGGVYGYTF. DNA for the CDR3: TGTGCCAGCAGCGTTGGTGGGGTTTATGGCTACACCTTC.

The sample holds many counts of this clonotype. The rearrangement joins TRBV15 to TRBJ2-5; 10 nucleotides match TRBD2. The CDR3 runs to 15 residues. V lost 2 bases and J lost 4; bases outside the gene matches: 4. Germline loops: CDR1 LNHNV, CDR2 YYDKDF (reference sequence). CDR3: CATSRSSGSGETQYF. CDR3 sequence (DNA): TGTGCCACCAGCAGATCTAGCGGGAGTGGAGAGACCCAGTACTTC. Full variable domain (rest looked up from reference TRBV15 and TRBJ2-5): DAMVIQNPRYQVTQFGKPVTLSCSQTLNHNVMYWYQQKSSQAPKLLFHYYDKDFNNEADTPDNFQSRRPNTSFCFLDIRSPGLGDTAMYLCATSRSSGSGETQYFGPGTRLLVL.

This CDR3 is CATGRAAKNIQYF. CDR3 sequence (DNA): TGTGCCACCGGAAGGGCCGCCAAAAACATTCAGTACTTC. This chain connects TRBV24-1 to TRBJ2-4, with no clear D. The germline V gene encodes CDR1 KGHDR and CDR2 SFDVKD. V lost 9 bases and J lost 1, with 9 bases in between. The CDR3 length is 13 residues.

This clonotype appeared a few times. V usage is TRBV4-2 and J usage is TRBJ2-1; maybe TRBD2 (6 bases). The ends were cut back, 0 bases at V and 5 bases at J, with 11 bases in the middle. There are 15 residues in the CDR3. From germline, CDR1 is LGHNA and CDR2 YNFKEQ. CDR3 residues: CASSQDLARNNEQFF. The DNA for the CDR3 is TGTGCCAGCAGCCAAGACCTAGCGAGGAACAATGAGCAGTTCTTC.

This clonotype appeared many times. This chain links TRBV20-1 with TRBJ2-1; D unclear. The CDR3 is made up of 13 amino acids. Germline-derived CDR1 and CDR2 are DFQATT and SNEGSKA (reference sequence). Trimming took 3 bases from V and 5 from J, leaving 11 bases between them. This CDR3 is CSARSGHNNEQFF. CDR3 sequence (DNA): TGCAGTGCTAGGTCCGGTCACAACAATGAGCAGTTCTTC.

This clonotype was counted at least ten times. The J gene is TRBJ1-5, the V gene TRBV15; 9 nucleotides agree with TRBD1. V was pared by 5 bases and J by 2 bases, with 4 bases of the junction left unmatched. The CDR3 contains 15 residues. Germline V lookup: CDR1 LNHNV, CDR2 YYDKDF (reference sequence). CDR3 region: CATSLRTGGNQPQHF. The DNA of the CDR3 is TGTGCCACCAGCCTTCGGACAGGGGGCAATCAGCCCCAGCATTTT.

The chain joins TRBV20-1 to TRBJ2-4; D uncertain. This CDR3 contains 12 residues. Per germline, CDR1 DFQATT and CDR2 SNEGSKA (reference sequence). Trimming pared 4 bases from V and 11 bases from J, leaving 15 bases between. The CDR3 region has the DNA TGCAGTGCTACGCCCAGTAACGCCGTTCAGTACTTC. Translating it yields CSATPSNAVQYF.

This clonotype was observed a few times. A junction boundary mismatches the germline segment, possibly from a read error. The V and J genes are TRBV7-7 and TRBJ2-3; 8 nucleotides agree with TRBD2. Germline CDR1 reads SSHAT; CDR2 reads FNYEAQ (reference sequence). CDR3 length equals 15 residues. CDR3 sequence reads: CASSLSGRAADTQYF. CDR3 in DNA: TGTGCTAGCAGCTTAAGCGGGAGAGCGGCAGATACGCAGTATTTT. Full variable domain (rest looked up from reference TRBV7-7 and TRBJ2-3): GAGVSQSPRYKVTKRGQDVTLRCDPISSHATLYWYQQALGQGPEFLTYFNYEAQPDKSGLPSDRFSAERPEGSISTLTIQRTEQRDSAMYRCASSLSGRAADTQYFGPGTRLTVL.

There are a few counts of this clonotype. V gene TRBV12-3 or TRBV12-4 combines with J gene TRBJ2-2, with a weak D call TRBD2 (6 bases). V was cut by 3 bases and J by 5 bases, with 19 bases left in between. This CDR3 spans 17 amino acids. In nucleotides, the CDR3 is TGTGCCAGCAGTTTCGGGAGAGGAGGGCCGATTACCGGGGAGCTGTTTTTT. Protein sequence: CASSFGRGGPITGELFF.

This chain links TRBV15 with TRBJ2-2, with D tentatively TRBD1 or TRBD2 (5 bases each). The CDR3 runs 13 residues. With 3 bases removed from V and 6 bases from J, the gap between germline ends came to 8 bases. In germline, CDR1 is LNHNV, CDR2 YYDKDF (reference sequence). CDR3 DNA: TGTGCCACCAGCAGGAGGGGTTCCGGGGAGCTGTTTTTT. This gives the protein CATSRRGSGELFF.

Here the CDR3 DNA reads TGTGCCAGTAGTCCCCAGCAGGGGACTGAAGCTTTCTTT. It encodes CASSPQQGTEAFF. The chain recombines TRBV19 with TRBJ1-1, with D perhaps TRBD1 (6 bases). From germline, CDR1 is LNHDA and CDR2 SQIVND (reference sequence). This CDR3 contains 13 residues. Trimming cost V 5 bases and J 5 bases, with 12 bases left between them.

This clonotype appeared a few times. The chain employs TRBV7-3 and TRBJ2-3; the match to TRBD2 covers 11 bases. V dropped 1 base and J dropped 3; count of bases not matched to a gene: 3. The germline gives CDR1 SGHTA, CDR2 FQGTGA. CDR3 length: 16 residues. CDR3 coding DNA: TGTGCCAGCAGCTTAAAACTAGCGGGAGTAACAGATACGCAGTATTTT. It yields the protein CASSLKLAGVTDTQYF.

This clonotype appeared a few times. V gene TRBV5-1 combines with J gene TRBJ2-1; weak D call: TRBD2 (6 bases). CDR1 is SGHRS and CDR2 is YFSETQ in the germline V gene. The V end was cut by 0 bases, the J end by 0 bases, with 16 bases between. The CDR3 contains 18 residues. CDR3 sequence: CASSLVLALVSSYNEQFF. The CDR3 coding sequence is TGCGCCAGCAGCTTGGTCCTAGCGTTGGTAAGCTCCTACAATGAGCAGTTCTTC.